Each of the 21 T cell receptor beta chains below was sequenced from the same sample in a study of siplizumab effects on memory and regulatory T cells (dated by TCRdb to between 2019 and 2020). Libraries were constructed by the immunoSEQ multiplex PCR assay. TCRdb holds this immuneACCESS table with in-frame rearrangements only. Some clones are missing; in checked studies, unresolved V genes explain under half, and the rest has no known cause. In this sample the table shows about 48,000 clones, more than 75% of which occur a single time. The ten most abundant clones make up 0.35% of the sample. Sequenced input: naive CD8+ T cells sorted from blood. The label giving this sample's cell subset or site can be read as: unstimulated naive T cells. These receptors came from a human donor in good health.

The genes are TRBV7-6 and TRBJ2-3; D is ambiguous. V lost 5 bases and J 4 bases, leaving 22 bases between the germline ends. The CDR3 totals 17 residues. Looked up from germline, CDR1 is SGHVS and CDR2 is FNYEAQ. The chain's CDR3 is CASSPSLTLSAPDTQYF. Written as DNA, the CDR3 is TGTGCCAGCAGCCCCTCCCTAACCCTCTCCGCCCCAGATACGCAGTATTTT.

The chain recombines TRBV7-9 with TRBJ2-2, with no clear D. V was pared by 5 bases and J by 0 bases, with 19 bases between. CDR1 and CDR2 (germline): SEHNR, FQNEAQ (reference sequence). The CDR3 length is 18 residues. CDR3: CASSPSTAPSSNTGELFF. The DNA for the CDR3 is TGTGCCAGCAGCCCCTCGACCGCTCCGTCATCGAACACCGGGGAGCTGTTTTTT.

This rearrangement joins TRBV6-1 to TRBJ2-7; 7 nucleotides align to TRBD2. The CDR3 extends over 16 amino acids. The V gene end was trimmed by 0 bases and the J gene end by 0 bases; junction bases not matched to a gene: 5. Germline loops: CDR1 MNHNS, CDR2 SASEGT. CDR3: CASSEAPLAFSYEQYF. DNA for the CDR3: TGTGCCAGCAGTGAAGCGCCACTAGCGTTCTCCTACGAGCAGTACTTC.

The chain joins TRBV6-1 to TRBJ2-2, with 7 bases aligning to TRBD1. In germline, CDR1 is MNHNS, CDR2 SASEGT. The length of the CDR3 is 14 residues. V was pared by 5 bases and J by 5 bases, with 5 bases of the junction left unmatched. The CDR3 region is CASSFTGVTGELFF. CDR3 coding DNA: TGTGCCAGCAGTTTTACAGGGGTTACCGGGGAGCTGTTTTTT.

For the CDR3, the DNA is TGTGCCAGCAGCTTAGGGGGCCCCACAGATACGCAGTATTTT. This gives the protein CASSLGGPTDTQYF. The chain employs TRBV11-3 and TRBJ2-3; possibly TRBD1 for D (5 bases). There are 14 residues in the CDR3. V lost 1 base and J lost 2, with 7 bases in between. CDR1 is SGHNT, CDR2 YENEEA, per germline.

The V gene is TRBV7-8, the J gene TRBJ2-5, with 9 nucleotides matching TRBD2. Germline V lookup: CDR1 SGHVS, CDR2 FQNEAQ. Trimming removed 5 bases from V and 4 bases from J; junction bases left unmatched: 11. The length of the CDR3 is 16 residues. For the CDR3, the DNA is TGTGCCAGCAGCCTCCAGGGACTAGCATATATAGAGACCCAGTACTTC. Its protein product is CASSLQGLAYIETQYF.

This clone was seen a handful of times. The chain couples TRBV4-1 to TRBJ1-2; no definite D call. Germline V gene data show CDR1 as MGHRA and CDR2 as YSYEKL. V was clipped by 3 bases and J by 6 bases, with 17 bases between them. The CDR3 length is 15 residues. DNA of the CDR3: TGCGCCAGCAGCCACGTTGGGATGTCTATGGATGGCTACACCTTC. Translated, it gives CASSHVGMSMDGYTF.

CDR3 sequence (DNA): TGTGCCAGCAGCACCGGGAGCGGGAAACCCGGGGAGCTGTTTTTT. Its translation: CASSTGSGKPGELFF. The chain combines TRBV7-2 with TRBJ2-2; the match to TRBD2 covers 7 bases. Germline CDR1 SGHTA, CDR2 FQGNSA. Losses at the gene ends were 5 bases for V and 6 bases for J; bases not matched to a gene: 9. The CDR3 runs to 15 residues.

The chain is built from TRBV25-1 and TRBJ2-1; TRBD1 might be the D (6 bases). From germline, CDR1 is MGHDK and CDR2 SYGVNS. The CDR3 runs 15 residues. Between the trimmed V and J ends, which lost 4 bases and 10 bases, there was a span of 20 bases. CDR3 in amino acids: CASSVPHFAGEEQFF. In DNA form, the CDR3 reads TGTGCCAGCAGTGTTCCCCATTTCGCAGGGGAAGAGCAGTTCTTC.

The CDR3 bases are TGTGCCAGCAGTGACCCGACAGGGGGCCTCACTGAAGCTTTCTTT. This encodes CASSDPTGGLTEAFF. The J gene is TRBJ1-1, the V gene TRBV6-1, with 10 bases lining up with TRBD1. Germline CDR1 and CDR2: MNHNS and SASEGT. The V and J ends lost 3 bases and 4 bases, in that order; junction bases with no gene match: 5. The CDR3 is 15 amino acids.

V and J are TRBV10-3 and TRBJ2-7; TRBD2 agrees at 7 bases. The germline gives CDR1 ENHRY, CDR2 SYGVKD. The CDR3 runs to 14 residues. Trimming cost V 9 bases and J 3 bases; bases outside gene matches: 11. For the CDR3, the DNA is TGTGCCATAGCCCCTGGCGGGAGTTTCTACGAGCAGTACTTC. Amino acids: CAIAPGGSFYEQYF.

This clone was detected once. The CDR3 DNA reads as TGCGCCAGCAGCTTGGGGCAGGGGGTCGGTGAAGCTTTCTTT. It is translated as CASSLGQGVGEAFF. V usage is TRBV5-1 and J usage is TRBJ1-1; 7 bases align to TRBD1. Germline V gene data show CDR1 as SGHRS and CDR2 as YFSETQ. This CDR3 comprises 14 residues. The V segment lost 0 bases and the J segment 7 bases; nucleotides outside the gene matches: 6.

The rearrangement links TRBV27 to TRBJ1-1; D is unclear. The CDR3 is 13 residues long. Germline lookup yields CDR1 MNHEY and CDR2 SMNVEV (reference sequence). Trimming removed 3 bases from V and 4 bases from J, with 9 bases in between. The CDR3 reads CASSFSRFTEAFF. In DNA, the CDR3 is TGTGCCAGCAGTTTTTCCAGGTTCACTGAAGCTTTCTTT.

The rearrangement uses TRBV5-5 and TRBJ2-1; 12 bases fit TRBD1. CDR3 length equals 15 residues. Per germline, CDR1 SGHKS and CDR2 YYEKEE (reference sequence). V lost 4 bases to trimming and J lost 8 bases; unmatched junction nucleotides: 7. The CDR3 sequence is CASSRGQGAMDEQFF. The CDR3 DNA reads TGTGCCAGCAGCCGGGGACAGGGGGCTATGGATGAGCAGTTCTTC.

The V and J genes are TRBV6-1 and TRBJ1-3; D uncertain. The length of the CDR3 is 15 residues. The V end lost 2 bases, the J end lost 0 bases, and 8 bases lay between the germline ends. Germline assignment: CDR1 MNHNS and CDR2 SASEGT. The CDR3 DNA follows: TGTGCCAGCAGTGAAAGTGCTTTCTCTGGAAACACCATATATTTT. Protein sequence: CASSESAFSGNTIYF.

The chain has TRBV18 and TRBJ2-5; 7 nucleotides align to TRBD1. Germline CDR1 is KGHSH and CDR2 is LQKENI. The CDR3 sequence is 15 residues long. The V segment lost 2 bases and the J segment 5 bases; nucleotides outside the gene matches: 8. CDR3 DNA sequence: TGTGCCAGCTCACCATTTCCGGGACAGCAGGAGACCCAGTACTTC. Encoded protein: CASSPFPGQQETQYF.

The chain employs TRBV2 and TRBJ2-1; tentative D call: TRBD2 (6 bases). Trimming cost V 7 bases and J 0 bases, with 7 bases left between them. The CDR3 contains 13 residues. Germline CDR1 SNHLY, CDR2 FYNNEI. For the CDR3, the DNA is TGTGCCAGCACCGGGAGCTCCTACAATGAGCAGTTCTTC. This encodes CASTGSSYNEQFF.

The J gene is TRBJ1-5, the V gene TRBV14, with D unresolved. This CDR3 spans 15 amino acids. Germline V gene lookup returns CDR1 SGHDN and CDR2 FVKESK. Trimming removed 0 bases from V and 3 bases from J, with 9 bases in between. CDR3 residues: CASSQDGGNNQPQHF. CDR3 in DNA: TGTGCCAGCAGCCAAGACGGAGGAAACAATCAGCCCCAGCATTTT. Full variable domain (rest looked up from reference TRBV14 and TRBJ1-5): EAGVTQFPSHSVIEKGQTVTLRCDPISGHDNLYWYRRVMGKEIKFLLHFVKESKQDESGMPNNRFLAERTGGTYSTLKVQPAELEDSGVYFCASSQDGGNNQPQHFGDGTRLSIL.

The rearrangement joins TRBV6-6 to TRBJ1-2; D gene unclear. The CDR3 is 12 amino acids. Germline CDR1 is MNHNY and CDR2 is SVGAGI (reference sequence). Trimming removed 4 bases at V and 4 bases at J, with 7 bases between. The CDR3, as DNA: TGTGCCAGCAGTTCAGATCCCTATGGCTACACCTTC. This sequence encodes CASSSDPYGYTF.

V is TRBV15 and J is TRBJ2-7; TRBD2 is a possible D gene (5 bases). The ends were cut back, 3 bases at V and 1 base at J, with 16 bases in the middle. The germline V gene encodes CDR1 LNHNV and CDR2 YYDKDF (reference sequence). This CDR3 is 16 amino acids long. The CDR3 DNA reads TGTGCCACCAGCAGGGCGCCCAGCGGCAAGTCCTACGAGCAGTACTTC. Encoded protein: CATSRAPSGKSYEQYF.

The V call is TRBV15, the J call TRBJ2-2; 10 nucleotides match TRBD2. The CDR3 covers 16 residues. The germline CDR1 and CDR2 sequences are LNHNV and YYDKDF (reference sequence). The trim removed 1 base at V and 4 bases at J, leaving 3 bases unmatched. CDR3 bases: TGTGCCACCAGCAGAGGTCTAGCGGGAGCCACCGGGGAGCTGTTTTTT. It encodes CATSRGLAGATGELFF.